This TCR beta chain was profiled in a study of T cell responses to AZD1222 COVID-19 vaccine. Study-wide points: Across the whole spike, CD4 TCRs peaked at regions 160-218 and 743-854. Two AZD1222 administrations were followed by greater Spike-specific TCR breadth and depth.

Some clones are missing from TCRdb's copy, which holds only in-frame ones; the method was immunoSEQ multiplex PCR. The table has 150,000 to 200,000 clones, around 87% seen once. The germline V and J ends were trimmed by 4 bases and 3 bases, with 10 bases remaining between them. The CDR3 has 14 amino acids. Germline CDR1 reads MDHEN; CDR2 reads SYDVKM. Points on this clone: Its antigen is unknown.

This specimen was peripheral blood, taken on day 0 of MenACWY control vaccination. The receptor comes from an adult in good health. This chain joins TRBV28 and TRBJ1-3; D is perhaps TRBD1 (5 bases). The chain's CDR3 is CASSSGGDGNTIYF. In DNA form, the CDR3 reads TGTGCCAGCAGTTCGGGGGGGGATGGAAACACCATATATTTT.